Shown below are 25 T cell receptor beta chains from a single sample sequenced in a study of cytomegalovirus exposure and HLA in healthy donors. The PCR used 60 Vbeta and 13 Jbeta primers. Method: immunoSEQ multiplex PCR; TCRdb's copy keeps in-frame clones and lacks some. Of more than 100,000 clones listed, roughly three fifths are singletons. Sequenced sample: PBMCs. The receptors come from a man aged 35-49 years in good health and CMV-seropositive.

This chain uses TRBV6-5 with TRBJ1-1, with D maybe TRBD1 (5 bases). Deletions cut 8 bases from V and 10 bases from J, with 20 bases between. Germline V gene data show CDR1 as MNHEY and CDR2 as SVGAGI. CDR3 length: 13 residues. The CDR3 loop is CASYSLRQPLAFF. The CDR3 region has the DNA TGTGCCAGCTATTCGCTCAGACAGCCTTTAGCTTTCTTT.

The V gene is TRBV5-4, the J gene TRBJ2-4; 8 bases agree with TRBD1. V lost 3 bases to trimming and J lost 10 bases; unmatched junction nucleotides: 9. The germline gives CDR1 SGHNT, CDR2 YYREEE (reference sequence). The CDR3 runs to 14 residues. CDR3 residues: CASSSKGQDQIQYF. The CDR3 nucleotides are TGTGCCAGCAGCTCAAAGGGACAGGACCAAATTCAGTACTTC. Full variable domain (remainder filled in from reference TRBV5-4 and TRBJ2-4): ETGVTQSPTHLIKTRGQQVTLRCSSQSGHNTVSWYQQALGQGPQFIFQYYREEENGRGNFPPRFSGLQFPNYSSELNVNALELDDSALYLCASSSKGQDQIQYFGAGTRLSVL.

CDR3 residues: CASSLGWGRGTEAFF. CDR3 DNA sequence: TGTGCCAGCAGCTTAGGGTGGGGTCGGGGCACTGAAGCTTTCTTT. The chain carries TRBV11-1 and TRBJ1-1; D unresolved. The CDR3 has 15 amino acids. Between the trimmed V and J ends, which lost 1 base and 4 bases, there was a span of 13 bases. The germline CDR1 and CDR2 sequences are SGHAT and FQDESV (reference sequence).

The rearrangement uses TRBV5-1 and TRBJ1-4; 9 nucleotides agree with TRBD1. V lost 5 bases to trimming and J lost 3 bases; unmatched junction nucleotides: 5. This CDR3 contains 15 residues. CDR1 is SGHRS and CDR2 is YFSETQ in the germline V gene. The CDR3 protein is CASRETGGPNEKLFF. The CDR3 bases are TGCGCCAGCAGAGAAACAGGGGGCCCTAATGAAAAACTGTTTTTT.

This clone was observed a single time. This rearrangement joins TRBV27 to TRBJ2-1, with TRBD1 identical over 7 bases. The CDR3 has 15 residues. With V trimmed by 6 bases and J by 3 bases, 8 bases remained unmatched. Per the germline V gene, CDR1 is MNHEY and CDR2 is SMNVEV (reference sequence). The CDR3 sequence: CASSPPRGNYNEQFF. DNA of the CDR3: TGTGCCAGCAGCCCCCCCAGGGGGAACTACAATGAGCAGTTCTTC.

This chain uses TRBV29-1 with TRBJ2-3; D possibly corresponds to TRBD2 (6 bases). The CDR3 contains 17 residues. V lost 8 bases and J lost 1, with 25 bases in between. The germline gives CDR1 SQVTM, CDR2 ANQGSEA. The CDR3 nucleotides are TGCAGCTTCGACGGGGTGATCTCTGGCGGGGGCACAGATACGCAGTATTTT. It translates to CSFDGVISGGGTDTQYF.

This sequence joins TRBV4-2 and TRBJ2-1; 7 bases are shared with TRBD2. Germline assignment: CDR1 LGHNA and CDR2 YNFKEQ. The CDR3 extends over 15 amino acids. Losses at the gene ends were 4 bases for V and 3 bases for J; bases not matched to a gene: 6. CDR3 bases: TGTGCCAGCAGCCTCGGACGGGGGGACTACAATGAGCAGTTCTTC. Its translation is CASSLGRGDYNEQFF.

The rearrangement joins TRBV7-9 to TRBJ1-4, with 8 bases fitting TRBD1. V was clipped by 5 bases and J by 8 bases; unmatched bases: 7. The CDR3 extends over 14 amino acids. Germline values: CDR1 SEHNR, CDR2 FQNEAQ (reference sequence). The CDR3 spells CASSPRTGGEKLFF. The CDR3 DNA is TGTGCCAGCAGCCCTCGAACAGGGGGGGAAAAACTGTTTTTT. The entire variable domain, with the rest obtained from reference TRBV7-9 and TRBJ1-4, is as follows: DTGVSQNPRHKITKRGQNVTFRCDPISEHNRLYWYRQTLGQGPEFLTYFQNEAQLEKSRLLSDRFSAERPKGSFSTLEIQRTEQGDSAMYLCASSPRTGGEKLFFGSGTQLSVL.

This rearrangement joins TRBV10-3 to TRBJ2-7, with 11 bases matching TRBD1. The CDR3 extends over 12 amino acids. CDR1 ENHRY and CDR2 SYGVKD come from the germline V gene. Losses at the gene ends were 7 bases for V and 6 bases for J; bases not matched to a gene: 2. CDR3 nucleotide sequence: TGTGCCATCACCGGGACAGGGGGCGAGCAGTACTTC. Translating gives CAITGTGGEQYF.

The chain joins TRBV27 to TRBJ2-1; 13 nucleotides agree with TRBD2. CDR3 length equals 16 residues. Looked up from germline, CDR1 is MNHEY and CDR2 is SMNVEV (reference sequence). With 2 bases clipped from V and 4 bases from J, the junction kept 2 bases outside the gene matches. The DNA for the CDR3 is TGTGCCAGCAGTTTAGGGACTAGCGGGATGTACAATGAGCAGTTCTTC. This sequence encodes CASSLGTSGMYNEQFF.

The chain carries TRBV30 and TRBJ2-5; no definite D call. V was clipped by 0 bases and J by 4 bases, with 9 bases between them. Looked up from germline, CDR1 is GTSNPN and CDR2 is SVGIG (reference sequence). The CDR3 consists of 13 residues. CDR3 in amino acids: CAWSVLVGETQYF. CDR3 sequence (DNA): TGTGCCTGGAGTGTCCTAGTTGGAGAGACCCAGTACTTC.

This chain joins TRBV2 and TRBJ2-7; D might be TRBD2 (7 bases). Germline-derived CDR1 and CDR2 are SNHLY and FYNNEI. V was cut by 6 bases and J by 2 bases, with 17 bases left in between. The CDR3 is made up of 15 amino acids. DNA of the CDR3: TGTGCCAGCAGCGAGGGGGACTACCGAACCTACGAGCAGTACTTC. Encoded protein: CASSEGDYRTYEQYF.

This clone has more than one count but fewer than ten. The chain joins TRBV7-9 to TRBJ1-2; no clear D. Germline CDR1 SEHNR, CDR2 FQNEAQ (reference sequence). There are 12 residues in the CDR3. Trimming removed 4 bases from V and 8 bases from J, with 11 bases in between. The CDR3 coding sequence is TGTGCCAGCAGCTCACCAACTCTGGGCTACACCTTC. Encoded protein: CASSSPTLGYTF. The variable domain in full, with the rest retrieved from reference TRBV7-9 and TRBJ1-2, is DTGVSQNPRHKITKRGQNVTFRCDPISEHNRLYWYRQTLGQGPEFLTYFQNEAQLEKSRLLSDRFSAERPKGSFSTLEIQRTEQGDSAMYLCASSSPTLGYTFGSGTRLTVV.

This clone was seen ten or more times. The chain joins TRBV19 to TRBJ1-1, with TRBD1 identical over 8 bases. The CDR3 sequence is 15 residues long. Looked up from germline, CDR1 is LNHDA and CDR2 is SQIVND (reference sequence). The V segment lost 7 bases and the J segment 3 bases; nucleotides outside the gene matches: 10. CDR3 loop: CASIKDRVGYTEAFF. The CDR3 nucleotides are TGTGCCAGTATAAAGGACAGGGTGGGATACACTGAAGCTTTCTTT.

The chain couples TRBV28 to TRBJ2-2; D uncertain. The V gene lost 1 base and the J gene lost 0 bases, with 3 bases spanning the gap. From germline, CDR1 is MDHEN and CDR2 SYDVKM. The CDR3 sequence is 14 residues long. CDR3 protein: CASSLSTNTGELFF. CDR3 DNA sequence: TGTGCCAGCAGTTTATCCACGAACACCGGGGAGCTGTTTTTT. Complete variable domain (other parts from reference TRBV28 and TRBJ2-2): DVKVTQSSRYLVKRTGEKVFLECVQDMDHENMFWYRQDPGLGLRLIYFSYDVKMKEKGDIPEGYSVSREKKERFSLILESASTNQTSMYLCASSLSTNTGELFFGEGSRLTVL.

This clone was found a few times. The rearrangement joins TRBV18 to TRBJ2-7; D might be TRBD1 (6 bases). CDR3 size: 14 residues. Trimming cost V 3 bases and J 0 bases, with 9 bases left between them. Per the germline V gene, CDR1 is KGHSH and CDR2 is LQKENI. The CDR3 DNA follows: TGTGCCAGCTCACCGTCCAGGGGCTCCTACGAGCAGTACTTC. This sequence encodes CASSPSRGSYEQYF.

This clone came up a few times. The chain employs TRBV5-4 and TRBJ2-5, with TRBD2 matching over 8 bases. CDR3 size: 14 residues. Germline V gives CDR1 SGHNT, CDR2 YYREEE (reference sequence). V trimming: 2 bases; J trimming: 6 bases; junction bases outside the gene matches: 6. The CDR3 nucleotides read TGTGCCAGCAGCTTAAGCGGGAGTGTACAGACCCAGTACTTC. Protein product: CASSLSGSVQTQYF.

The rearrangement links TRBV6-5 to TRBJ1-5; D remains unclear. V was clipped by 5 bases and J by 5 bases, with 10 bases between them. The CDR3 sequence is 13 residues long. CDR1 is MNHEY, CDR2 SVGAGI, per germline. The CDR3 loop is CASSTQRDQPQHF. In nucleotides, the CDR3 is TGTGCCAGCAGTACTCAGAGGGATCAGCCCCAGCATTTT.

V gene TRBV4-2 combines with J gene TRBJ2-7; weak D call: TRBD2 (5 bases). V shed 3 bases and J shed 9 bases, with 15 bases lying between them. This CDR3 has 13 amino acids. Germline V gene sequence: CDR1 LGHNA, CDR2 YNFKEQ. CDR3 DNA sequence: TGTGCCAGCAGCCAGGAGGACCACTGGGGGCAGTACTTC. Protein: CASSQEDHWGQYF.

The chain links TRBV21-1 to TRBJ2-7; the DNA was not used to check the table's D call, TRBD1. TRBV21-1 corresponds to a pseudogene. This CDR3 contains 15 residues. The CDR3: CASSANRCLSYEQYF. For the CDR3, the DNA is TGTGCCAGCAGCGCAAACAGGTGTCTCTCCTACGAGCAGTACTTC.

This clone was counted a few times. The chain carries TRBV2 and TRBJ2-5; D may be TRBD2 (6 bases). V gave up 1 base and J gave up 4 bases, with 13 bases separating them. This CDR3 spans 15 amino acids. CDR1 SNHLY and CDR2 FYNNEI come from the germline V gene. In DNA, the CDR3 is TGTGCCAGCAGTGAAGGTTCTTTCGGGGGAGAGACCCAGTACTTC. This sequence encodes CASSEGSFGGETQYF. Together with reference TRBV2 and TRBJ2-5, the CDR3 gives the full variable domain: EPEVTQTPSHQVTQMGQEVILRCVPISNHLYFYWYRQILGQKVEFLVSFYNNEISEKSEIFDDQFSVERPDGSNFTLKIRSTKLEDSAMYFCASSEGSFGGETQYFGPGTRLLVL.

This sequence joins TRBV12-2 and TRBJ2-1; the table assigns TRBD2, which was not confirmed against the DNA. TRBV12-2 is deemed a pseudogene. This CDR3 is built from 8 residues. Written as DNA, the CDR3 is TGTGCAAGTAGAGGGCAGTTCTTC. Translating it yields CASRGQFF.

This chain joins TRBV28 and TRBJ2-7, with D maybe TRBD1 (7 bases). With 6 bases removed from V and 1 base from J, the gap between germline ends came to 10 bases. CDR1 and CDR2 from the germline V gene are MDHEN and SYDVKM. The CDR3 is made up of 13 amino acids. CDR3 in DNA: TGTGCCAGCAGGGAGGGACAGTCCTACGAGCAGTACTTC. Amino acids: CASREGQSYEQYF.

The J gene is TRBJ1-1, the V gene TRBV9; D is unclear. Trimming stripped 0 bases from V and 1 base from J, with 10 bases between. This CDR3 contains 15 residues. Germline CDR1 SGDLS, CDR2 YYNGEE. This CDR3 reads CASSVAVAANTEAFF. The CDR3 DNA reads TGTGCCAGCAGCGTAGCCGTTGCGGCGAACACTGAAGCTTTCTTT.

The V call is TRBV6-7, the J call TRBJ2-1, with a weak D call TRBD2 (6 bases). Being an ORF, TRBV6-7 has a function that is uncertain. This CDR3 has 14 amino acids. Deletions cut 6 bases from V and 9 bases from J, with 18 bases between. The CDR3 DNA reads TGTGCCAGCAGCCCCCGGGGGAAGCGCAGTGAGCAGTTCTTC. This sequence encodes CASSPRGKRSEQFF.